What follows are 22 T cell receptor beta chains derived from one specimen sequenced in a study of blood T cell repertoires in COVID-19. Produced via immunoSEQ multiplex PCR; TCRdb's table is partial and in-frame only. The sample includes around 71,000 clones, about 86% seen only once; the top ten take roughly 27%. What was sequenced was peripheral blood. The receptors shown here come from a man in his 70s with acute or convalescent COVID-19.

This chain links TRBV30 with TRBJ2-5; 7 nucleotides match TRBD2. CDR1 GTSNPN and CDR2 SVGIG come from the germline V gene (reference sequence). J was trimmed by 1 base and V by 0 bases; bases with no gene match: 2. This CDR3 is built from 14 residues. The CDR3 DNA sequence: TGTGCCTGGAGTGTATCTAGCGGCCAAGAGACCCAGTACTTC. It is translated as CAWSVSSGQETQYF.

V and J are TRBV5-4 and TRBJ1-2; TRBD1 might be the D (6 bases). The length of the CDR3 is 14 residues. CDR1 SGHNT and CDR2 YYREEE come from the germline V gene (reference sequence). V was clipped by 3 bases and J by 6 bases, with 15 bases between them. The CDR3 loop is CASSWATGSDGYTF. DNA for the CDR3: TGTGCCAGCAGCTGGGCTACAGGGAGCGATGGCTACACCTTC.

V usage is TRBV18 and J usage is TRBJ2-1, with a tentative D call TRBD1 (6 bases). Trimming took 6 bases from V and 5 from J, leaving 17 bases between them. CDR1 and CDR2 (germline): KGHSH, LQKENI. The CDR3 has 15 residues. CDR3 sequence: CASSTQTGLDNEQFF. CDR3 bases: TGTGCCAGCTCCACGCAAACAGGGCTGGACAATGAGCAGTTCTTC.

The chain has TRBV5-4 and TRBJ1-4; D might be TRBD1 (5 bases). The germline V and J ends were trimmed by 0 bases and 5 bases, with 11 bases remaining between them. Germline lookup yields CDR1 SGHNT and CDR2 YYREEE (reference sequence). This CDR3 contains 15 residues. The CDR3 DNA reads TGTGCCAGCAGCTTGGGACCGGGACTCAATGAAAAACTGTTTTTT. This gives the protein CASSLGPGLNEKLFF.

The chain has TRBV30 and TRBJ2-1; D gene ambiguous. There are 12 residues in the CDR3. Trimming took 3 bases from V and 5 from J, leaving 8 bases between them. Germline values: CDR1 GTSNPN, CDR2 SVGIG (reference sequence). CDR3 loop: CAWRRSDNEQFF. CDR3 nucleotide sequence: TGTGCCTGGAGGCGGTCCGACAATGAGCAGTTCTTC.

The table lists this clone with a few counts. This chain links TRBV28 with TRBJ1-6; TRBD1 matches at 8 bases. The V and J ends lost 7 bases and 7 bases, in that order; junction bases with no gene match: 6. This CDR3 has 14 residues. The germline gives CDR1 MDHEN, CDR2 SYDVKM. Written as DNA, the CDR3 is TGTGCCAGCATTGGACAGGGTTTAAATTCACCCCTCCACTTT. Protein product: CASIGQGLNSPLHF.

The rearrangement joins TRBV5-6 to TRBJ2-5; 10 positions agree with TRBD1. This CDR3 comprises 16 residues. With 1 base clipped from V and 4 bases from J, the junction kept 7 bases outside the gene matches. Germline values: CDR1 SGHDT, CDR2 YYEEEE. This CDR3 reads CASSLQTGGGGETQYF. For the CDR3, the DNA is TGTGCCAGCAGCTTGCAGACAGGGGGCGGTGGAGAGACCCAGTACTTC.

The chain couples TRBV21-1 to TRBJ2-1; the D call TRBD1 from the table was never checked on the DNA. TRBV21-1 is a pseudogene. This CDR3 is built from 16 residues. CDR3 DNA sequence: TGTGCCAGCAGCAAAGTTCCCAGGGGCCCCTACAATGAGCAGTTCTTC. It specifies CASSKVPRGPYNEQFF.

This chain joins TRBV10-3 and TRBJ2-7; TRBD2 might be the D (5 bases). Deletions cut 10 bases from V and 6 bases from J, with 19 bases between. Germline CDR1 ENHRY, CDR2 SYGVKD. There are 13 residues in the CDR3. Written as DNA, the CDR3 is TGTGCCACCGAAGAGGGAGCCGGTCGCGAGCAGTACTTC. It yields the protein CATEEGAGREQYF.

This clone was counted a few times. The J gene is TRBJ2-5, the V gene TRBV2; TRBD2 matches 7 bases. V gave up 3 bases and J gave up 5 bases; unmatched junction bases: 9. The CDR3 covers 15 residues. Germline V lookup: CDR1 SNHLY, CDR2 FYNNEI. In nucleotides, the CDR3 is TGTGCCAGCAGTGATTATAGGGAGGGCCTCGAGACCCAGTACTTC. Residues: CASSDYREGLETQYF.

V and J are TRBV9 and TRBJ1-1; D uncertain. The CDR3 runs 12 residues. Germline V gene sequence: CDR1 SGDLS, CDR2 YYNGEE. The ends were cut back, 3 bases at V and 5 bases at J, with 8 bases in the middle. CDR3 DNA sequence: TGTGCCAGCAGCGCAGATACGACTGAAGCTTTCTTT. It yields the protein CASSADTTEAFF.

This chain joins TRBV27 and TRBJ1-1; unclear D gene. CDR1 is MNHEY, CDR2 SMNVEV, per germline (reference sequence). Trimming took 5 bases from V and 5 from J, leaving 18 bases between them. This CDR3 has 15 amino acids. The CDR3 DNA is TGTGCCAGCAGTCCCCGGGAGGGCGGTAGGACTGAAGCTTTCTTT. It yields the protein CASSPREGGRTEAFF.

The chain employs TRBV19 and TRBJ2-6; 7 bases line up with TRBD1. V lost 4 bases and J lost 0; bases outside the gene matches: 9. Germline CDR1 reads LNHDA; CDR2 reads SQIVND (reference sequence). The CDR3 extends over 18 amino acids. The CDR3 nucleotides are TGTGCCAGTAGTACGGGACAGCGAAAGGCCTCTGGGGCCAACGTCCTGACTTTC. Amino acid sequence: CASSTGQRKASGANVLTF.

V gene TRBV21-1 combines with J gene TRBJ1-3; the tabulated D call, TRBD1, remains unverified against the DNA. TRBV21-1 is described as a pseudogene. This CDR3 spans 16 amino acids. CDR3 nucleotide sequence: TGTGCCAGCAGTCTGGCCATCTTCGATGTCGGAAACACCATATATTTT. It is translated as CASSLAIFDVGNTIYF.

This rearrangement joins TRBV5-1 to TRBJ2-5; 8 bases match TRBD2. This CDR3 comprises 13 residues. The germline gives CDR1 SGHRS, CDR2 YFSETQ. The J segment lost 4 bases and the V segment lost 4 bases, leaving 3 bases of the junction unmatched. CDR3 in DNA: TGCGCCAGCAGCAATGGACTAGCAGAGACCCAGTACTTC. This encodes CASSNGLAETQYF.

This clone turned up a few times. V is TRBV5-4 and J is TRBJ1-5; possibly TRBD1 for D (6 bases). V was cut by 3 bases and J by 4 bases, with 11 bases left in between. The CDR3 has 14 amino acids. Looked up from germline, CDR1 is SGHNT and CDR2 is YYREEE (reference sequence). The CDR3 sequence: CASSSQGSNQPQHF. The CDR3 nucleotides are TGTGCCAGCAGCTCACAGGGTAGTAATCAGCCCCAGCATTTT. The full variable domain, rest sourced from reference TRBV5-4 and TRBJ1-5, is ETGVTQSPTHLIKTRGQQVTLRCSSQSGHNTVSWYQQALGQGPQFIFQYYREEENGRGNFPPRFSGLQFPNYSSELNVNALELDDSALYLCASSSQGSNQPQHFGDGTRLSIL.

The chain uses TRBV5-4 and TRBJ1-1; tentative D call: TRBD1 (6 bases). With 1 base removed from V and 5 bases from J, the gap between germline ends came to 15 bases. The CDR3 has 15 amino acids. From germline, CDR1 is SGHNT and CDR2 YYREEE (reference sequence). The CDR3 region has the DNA TGTGCCAGCAGCTTGCCTCAGGGAACAGGGACTGAAGCTTTCTTT. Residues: CASSLPQGTGTEAFF.

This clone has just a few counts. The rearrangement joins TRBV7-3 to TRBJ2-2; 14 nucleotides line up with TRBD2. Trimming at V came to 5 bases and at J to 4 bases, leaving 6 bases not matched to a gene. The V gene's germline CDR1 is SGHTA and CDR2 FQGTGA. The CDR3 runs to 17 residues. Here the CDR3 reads CASSRLAGGPRTGELFF. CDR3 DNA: TGTGCCAGCAGCCGACTAGCGGGAGGGCCGCGCACCGGGGAGCTGTTTTTT.

The CDR3 is CASSSYFGGGAGTEAFF. The DNA of the CDR3 is TGTGCCAGCAGTTCTTACTTTGGGGGGGGAGCTGGAACTGAAGCTTTCTTT. The V and J genes are TRBV28 and TRBJ1-1, with a possible D match to TRBD1 (5 bases). The V end was cut by 4 bases, the J end by 5 bases, with 23 bases between. The CDR3 length is 17 residues. The V gene's germline CDR1 is MDHEN and CDR2 SYDVKM.

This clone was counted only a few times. This CDR3 reads CASSPKAGVREQYF. In DNA form, the CDR3 reads TGTGCCAGCAGTCCGAAGGCGGGAGTTCGTGAGCAGTACTTC. This rearrangement joins TRBV5-4 to TRBJ2-7; 7 bases line up with TRBD2. The CDR3 length is 14 residues. Losses at the gene ends were 5 bases for V and 7 bases for J; bases not matched to a gene: 12. In germline, CDR1 is SGHNT, CDR2 YYREEE (reference sequence).

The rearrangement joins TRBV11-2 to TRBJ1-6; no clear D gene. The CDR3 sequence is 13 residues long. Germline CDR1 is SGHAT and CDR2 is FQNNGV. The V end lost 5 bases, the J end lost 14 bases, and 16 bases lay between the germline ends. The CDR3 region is CASSPFERVALHF. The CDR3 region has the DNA TGTGCCAGCAGCCCCTTCGAGAGGGTAGCCCTCCACTTT. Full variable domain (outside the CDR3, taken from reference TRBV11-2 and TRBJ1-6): EAGVAQSPRYKIIEKRQSVAFWCNPISGHATLYWYQQILGQGPKLLIQFQNNGVVDDSQLPKDRFSAERLKGVDSTLKIQPAKLEDSAVYLCASSPFERVALHFGNGTRLTVT.

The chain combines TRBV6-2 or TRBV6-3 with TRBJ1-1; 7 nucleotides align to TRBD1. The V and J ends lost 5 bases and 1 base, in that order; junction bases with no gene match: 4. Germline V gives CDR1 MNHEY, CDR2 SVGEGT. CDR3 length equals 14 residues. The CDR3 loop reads CASSRDSKNTEAFF. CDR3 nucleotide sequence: TGTGCCAGCAGTCGGGACAGCAAGAACACTGAAGCTTTCTTT.